This T cell receptor beta chain derives from a study of T cell repertoires in cytomegalovirus infection. Per the germline V gene, CDR1 is LGHDT and CDR2 is YNNKEL (reference sequence). The CDR3 is 16 amino acids. V gave up 0 bases and J gave up 4 bases, with 13 bases separating them. This clonotype was counted ten times or more. MiXCR was run by TCRdb on the reads, yielding one entry per CDR3 protein. This sample yields around 74,000 distinct CDR3 sequences, of which around 3.5% are seen a single time; 3.5% to 6% belongs to the top ten. This clonotype was sampled from a human donor in good health (CMV status not recorded). Some clones in this sample may be carry-over from other donors' samples. The sequencing input was PBMCs. The chain recombines TRBV3-1 with TRBJ2-1; D may be TRBD1 (6 bases). The CDR3 loop reads CASSQEVGTRYNEQFF. The CDR3 coding sequence is TGTGCCAGCAGCCAAGAGGTCGGGACACGATACAATGAGCAGTTCTTC.